Following are 27 T cell receptor beta chains from one sample sequenced in a study of PD-L1 blockade in urothelial cancer. Time point defined: peripheral blood 6 weeks after treatment start. Measured with immunoSEQ multiplex PCR; TCRdb has only the in-frame clones, and not every one. This table has some 48,000 clones, about 82% appearing once. Sequenced here: PBMCs, sampled around atezolizumab (anti-PD-L1) treatment. Receptor source: a man between 65 and 85 years old with urothelial cancer.

Here the CDR3 reads CASTPLGGNTEAFF. The CDR3 nucleotides are TGTGCCAGCACCCCCCTGGGAGGGAACACTGAAGCTTTCTTT. The chain employs TRBV6-1 and TRBJ1-1; D call uncertain. CDR3 length: 14 amino acids. Germline V gene data show CDR1 as MNHNS and CDR2 as SASEGT. The V end lost 7 bases, the J end lost 1 base, and 13 bases lay between the germline ends.

The V call is TRBV5-1, the J call TRBJ2-1; tentatively, D is TRBD2 (7 bases). CDR1 and CDR2 (germline): SGHRS, YFSETQ. The V end lost 5 bases, the J end lost 7 bases, and 25 bases lay between the germline ends. The CDR3 totals 17 residues. CDR3 DNA: TGCGCCAGCAGAAGGGGGTCGGCGGGAGTGAGCAGGAATGAGCAGTTCTTC. It encodes CASRRGSAGVSRNEQFF. Variable domain in full (rest from reference TRBV5-1 and TRBJ2-1): KAGVTQTPRYLIKTRGQQVTLSCSPISGHRSVSWYQQTPGQGLQFLFEYFSETQRNKGNFPGRFSGRQFSNSRSEMNVSTLELGDSALYLCASRRGSAGVSRNEQFFGPGTRLTVL.

As for this clone: Germline and junction disagree at one end, which may indicate a read error. The CDR3 sequence is CASSLGSVGRAGETQYF. The DNA for the CDR3 is TGTGCTAGCAGCTTAGGTTCGGTCGGGAGGGCCGGAGAGACCCAGTACTTC. The gene calls are TRBV7-7 and TRBJ2-5; 8 bases line up with TRBD2. The CDR3 sequence is 17 residues long. Per the germline V gene, CDR1 is SSHAT and CDR2 is FNYEAQ (reference sequence).

The chain uses TRBV19 and TRBJ2-7; D is ambiguous. V lost 1 base to trimming and J lost 2 bases, with 9 bases between them. Germline V gene sequence: CDR1 LNHDA, CDR2 SQIVND (reference sequence). This CDR3 has 14 residues. The CDR3 nucleotides read TGTGCCAGTAGTATAGGAGGCTGGACCTACGAGCAGTACTTC. Encoded protein: CASSIGGWTYEQYF.

The V and J genes are TRBV19 and TRBJ2-2, with unresolved D. Per germline, CDR1 LNHDA and CDR2 SQIVND (reference sequence). The V gene lost 1 base and the J gene lost 7 bases, with 4 bases spanning the gap. This CDR3 has 12 amino acids. The CDR3 DNA sequence: TGTGCCAGTAGTATAGTAGTCGGGGAGCTGTTTTTT. Translating gives CASSIVVGELFF.

This chain joins TRBV27 and TRBJ2-1, with 10 bases lining up with TRBD2. This CDR3 contains 16 residues. V lost 3 bases and J lost 4; bases outside the gene matches: 6. Germline lookup yields CDR1 MNHEY and CDR2 SMNVEV (reference sequence). The CDR3 nucleotides are TGTGCCAGCAGTTTGGGGACTAGCGTTGGGTACAATGAGCAGTTCTTC. Amino acid sequence: CASSLGTSVGYNEQFF.

This chain joins TRBV11-3 and TRBJ1-5; a possible D gene is TRBD1 (5 bases). This CDR3 spans 16 amino acids. V lost 5 bases, J lost 2 bases, and 16 bases lay in between. Germline CDR1 is SGHNT and CDR2 is YENEEA. The CDR3 DNA sequence: TGTGCCAGCAGCCTGATCAGGGATGTTTGCAATCAGCCCCAGCATTTT. It codes for CASSLIRDVCNQPQHF.

V usage is TRBV28 and J usage is TRBJ1-4, with D unresolved. V lost 6 bases and J 0 bases, leaving 11 bases between the germline ends. CDR1 is MDHEN and CDR2 is SYDVKM in the germline V gene. The CDR3 is 15 residues long. For the CDR3, the DNA is TGTGCCAGCAGACCCAATAGAGCAACTAATGAAAAACTGTTTTTT. It yields the protein CASRPNRATNEKLFF.

This chain connects TRBV28 to TRBJ2-3; D call uncertain. V lost 5 bases to trimming and J lost 2 bases, with 5 bases between them. The CDR3 totals 12 residues. Germline lookup yields CDR1 MDHEN and CDR2 SYDVKM. The CDR3 reads CASSPFTDTQYF. The DNA for the CDR3 is TGTGCCAGCAGTCCCTTCACAGATACGCAGTATTTT.

This clone was counted a few times. This chain connects TRBV5-1 to TRBJ2-6; 12 positions match TRBD1. J lost 2 bases, V lost 3 bases, and 3 bases had no gene match. This CDR3 region has 17 residues. The germline gives CDR1 SGHRS, CDR2 YFSETQ. The CDR3 nucleotides are TGCGCCAGCAGCTCGGGACAGGGGGCGCCTGGGGCCAACGTCCTGACTTTC. This translates into CASSSGQGAPGANVLTF. The variable domain in full, completed from reference TRBV5-1 and TRBJ2-6, reads KAGVTQTPRYLIKTRGQQVTLSCSPISGHRSVSWYQQTPGQGLQFLFEYFSETQRNKGNFPGRFSGRQFSNSRSEMNVSTLELGDSALYLCASSSGQGAPGANVLTFGAGSRLTVL.

The chain couples TRBV28 to TRBJ2-1; 10 bases align to TRBD2. V lost 3 bases and J lost 7; bases outside the gene matches: 6. This CDR3 is built from 15 residues. Germline V gene data show CDR1 as MDHEN and CDR2 as SYDVKM. CDR3 in amino acids: CASSFTSGIDNEQFF. DNA for the CDR3: TGTGCCAGCAGTTTTACTAGCGGGATAGATAATGAGCAGTTCTTC.

The V call is TRBV7-8, the J call TRBJ2-3, with 10 bases lining up with TRBD2. Trimming removed 2 bases from V and 1 base from J; junction bases left unmatched: 0. CDR3 length: 15 residues. Germline CDR1 and CDR2: SGHVS and FQNEAQ. This chain's CDR3 is CASSLTSGGTDTQYF. CDR3 bases: TGTGCCAGCAGCTTAACTAGCGGGGGCACAGATACGCAGTATTTT.

The chain combines TRBV10-2 with TRBJ1-2, with TRBD1 as a possible D gene (6 bases). The germline V gene encodes CDR1 WSHSY and CDR2 SAAADI. The CDR3 has 13 residues. V was trimmed by 9 bases and J by 5 bases, leaving 16 bases between them. The CDR3 is CASSRGTGYGYTF. DNA of the CDR3: TGCGCCAGTAGCCGAGGAACAGGGTATGGCTACACCTTC.

The sample holds a few counts of this clone. V gene TRBV6-5 combines with J gene TRBJ1-1; a weak D match, TRBD1 (6 bases). Germline CDR1 reads MNHEY; CDR2 reads SVGAGI. This CDR3 has 13 amino acids. V was clipped by 6 bases and J by 3 bases, with 11 bases between them. In DNA form, the CDR3 reads TGTGCCAGCAGACCCAAGGGGGACACTGAAGCTTTCTTT. Amino acid sequence: CASRPKGDTEAFF.

This clone was detected only a few times. The rearrangement links TRBV5-1 to TRBJ1-2; the D gene is possibly TRBD1 (6 bases). The CDR3 length is 16 residues. The germline V and J ends were trimmed by 0 bases and 3 bases, with 15 bases remaining between them. Germline loops: CDR1 SGHRS, CDR2 YFSETQ. CDR3 sequence (DNA): TGCGCCAGCAGCTTGGACGGACAGCCTACGGACTATGGCTACACCTTC. Protein sequence: CASSLDGQPTDYGYTF. Full variable domain (missing parts from reference TRBV5-1 and TRBJ1-2): KAGVTQTPRYLIKTRGQQVTLSCSPISGHRSVSWYQQTPGQGLQFLFEYFSETQRNKGNFPGRFSGRQFSNSRSEMNVSTLELGDSALYLCASSLDGQPTDYGYTFGSGTRLTVV.

This chain uses TRBV28 with TRBJ1-1; the D gene is possibly TRBD1 (5 bases). Per germline, CDR1 MDHEN and CDR2 SYDVKM. The CDR3 spans 17 residues. Trimming removed 2 bases from V and 5 bases from J, with 21 bases in between. The CDR3 reads CASSLILSGGSLTEAFF. The CDR3 DNA is TGTGCCAGCAGTTTAATTTTGTCTGGGGGGTCGTTGACTGAAGCTTTCTTT.

This chain links TRBV19 with TRBJ1-1; D is undetermined. The ends were cut back, 6 bases at V and 1 base at J, with 9 bases in the middle. Germline CDR1 LNHDA, CDR2 SQIVND (reference sequence). The CDR3 spans 13 residues. The CDR3 sequence is CASSRRENTEAFF. The DNA for the CDR3 is TGTGCCAGTAGCCGGAGGGAGAACACTGAAGCTTTCTTT.

This clone has at least ten counts. The CDR3, as DNA: TGTGCCAGCAGTTTTCCGGGCGCTGGGAGGGGGCAGTACTTC. Translated, it gives CASSFPGAGRGQYF. J is TRBJ2-7 and V is TRBV28, with 7 nucleotides matching TRBD2. J lost 9 bases, V lost 3 bases, and 11 bases had no gene match. The CDR3 extends over 14 amino acids. Per germline, CDR1 MDHEN and CDR2 SYDVKM.

This chain uses TRBV10-3 with TRBJ1-5, with 9 bases that match TRBD1. Germline V lookup: CDR1 ENHRY, CDR2 SYGVKD. CDR3 size: 15 residues. The V gene end was trimmed by 2 bases and the J gene end by 4 bases; junction bases not matched to a gene: 3. The CDR3 sequence is CAISEGGTGNQPQHF. CDR3 nucleotides: TGTGCCATCAGTGAGGGCGGGACAGGGAATCAGCCCCAGCATTTT.

The V and J genes are TRBV4-1 and TRBJ1-2, with D possibly TRBD1 on 5 matching bases. Trimming took 0 bases from V and 2 from J, leaving 10 bases between them. In germline, CDR1 is MGHRA, CDR2 YSYEKL. The CDR3 contains 15 residues. This CDR3 reads CASSQDSRVNYGYTF. CDR3 DNA: TGCGCCAGCAGCCAAGATTCCAGGGTCAACTATGGCTACACCTTC.

The chain has TRBV4-1 and TRBJ2-2; TRBD2 matches 10 bases. V lost 0 bases to trimming and J lost 3 bases; unmatched junction nucleotides: 7. The CDR3 is 18 residues long. CDR1 is MGHRA, CDR2 YSYEKL, per germline. The CDR3 nucleotides read TGCGCCAGCAGCCAAGATCCCGGGACTAGCGCCTACACCGGGGAGCTGTTTTTT. As protein: CASSQDPGTSAYTGELFF.

This clone was observed a few times. The chain has TRBV27 and TRBJ1-2; 8 positions agree with TRBD1. V trimming: 4 bases; J trimming: 3 bases; junction bases outside the gene matches: 28. The CDR3 spans 22 residues. Germline loops: CDR1 MNHEY, CDR2 SMNVEV (reference sequence). The CDR3, as DNA: TGTGCCAGCAGTTCCCACCGGGAGACAGGGGTAAAGTCGTCGGGTTCGTACTATGGCTACACCTTC. This translates into CASSSHRETGVKSSGSYYGYTF.

This clone came up once. The CDR3 loop is CASSSYSYEQYF. Here the CDR3 DNA reads TGTGCCAGCAGCTCCTACTCCTACGAGCAGTACTTC. The V call is TRBV5-6, the J call TRBJ2-7; D remains unclear. This CDR3 has 12 residues. Germline V gene sequence: CDR1 SGHDT, CDR2 YYEEEE. With 3 bases removed from V and 0 bases from J, the gap between germline ends came to 4 bases.

The genes are TRBV5-1 and TRBJ2-2; D remains ambiguous. There are 14 residues in the CDR3. Germline values: CDR1 SGHRS, CDR2 YFSETQ. V shed 7 bases and J shed 0 bases, with 10 bases lying between them. The CDR3 loop is CASQPRANTGELFF. The CDR3 nucleotides read TGCGCCAGCCAGCCCCGGGCGAACACCGGGGAGCTGTTTTTT.

This clone was seen only a few times. This sequence joins TRBV30 and TRBJ1-1, with D unresolved. The germline V gene has CDR1 GTSNPN and CDR2 SVGIG (reference sequence). Trimming took 8 bases from V and 0 from J, leaving 13 bases between them. CDR3 length: 13 residues. The CDR3 protein is CAAARSMNTEAFF. The CDR3 region has the DNA TGTGCCGCGGCCCGATCCATGAACACTGAAGCTTTCTTT.

This clone was detected only once. Other nucleotide sequences from this sample produce the same CDR3. The chain joins TRBV19 to TRBJ2-5, with 7 bases matching TRBD2. CDR1 is LNHDA, CDR2 SQIVND, per germline (reference sequence). The CDR3 is 13 amino acids. V gave up 4 bases and J gave up 5 bases; unmatched junction bases: 4. For the CDR3, the DNA is TGTGCCAGTAGTACGGGGGGTCAGGAGACCCAGTACTTC. As protein: CASSTGGQETQYF.

This chain connects TRBV19 to TRBJ2-7; D possibly corresponds to TRBD1 (5 bases). CDR3 length: 14 amino acids. Per germline, CDR1 LNHDA and CDR2 SQIVND (reference sequence). Between the trimmed V and J ends, which lost 3 bases and 3 bases, there was a span of 12 bases. CDR3: CASSISGFLYEQYF. The CDR3 DNA sequence: TGTGCCAGTAGTATTTCAGGGTTTCTCTACGAGCAGTACTTC. Combining the CDR3 with reference TRBV19 and TRBJ2-7 gives the whole variable domain DGGITQSPKYLFRKEGQNVTLSCEQNLNHDAMYWYRQDPGQGLRLIYYSQIVNDFQKGDIAEGYSVSREKKESFPLTVTSAQKNPTAFYLCASSISGFLYEQYFGPGTRLTVT.